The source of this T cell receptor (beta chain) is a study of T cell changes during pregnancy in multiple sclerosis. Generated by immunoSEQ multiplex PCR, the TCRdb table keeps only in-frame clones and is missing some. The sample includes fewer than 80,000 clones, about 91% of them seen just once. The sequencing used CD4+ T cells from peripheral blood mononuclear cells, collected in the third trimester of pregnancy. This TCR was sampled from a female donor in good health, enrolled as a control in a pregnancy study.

The CDR3 region is CASSFGGPNTGELFF. The CDR3 coding sequence is TGTGCCAGCAGCTTCGGGGGGCCGAACACCGGGGAGCTGTTTTTT. This chain uses TRBV7-3 with TRBJ2-2; D might be TRBD2 (7 bases). Between the trimmed V and J ends, which lost 3 bases and 0 bases, there was a span of 8 bases. This CDR3 region has 15 residues. Germline V CDR1 and CDR2: SGHTA, FQGTGA.